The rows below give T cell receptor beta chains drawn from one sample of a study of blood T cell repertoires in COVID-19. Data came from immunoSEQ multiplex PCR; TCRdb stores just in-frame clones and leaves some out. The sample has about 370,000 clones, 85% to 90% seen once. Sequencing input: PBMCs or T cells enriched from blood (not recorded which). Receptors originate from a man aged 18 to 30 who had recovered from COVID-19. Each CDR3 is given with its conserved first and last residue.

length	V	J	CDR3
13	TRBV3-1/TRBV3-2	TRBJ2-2	CASSQTGAGELFF
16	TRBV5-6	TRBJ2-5	CASSFSTTGFQETQYF
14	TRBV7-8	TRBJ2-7	CASSPRAPRGEQYF
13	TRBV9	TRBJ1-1	CASSVGQKTEAFF
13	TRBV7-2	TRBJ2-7	CASSLGLRSEQYF
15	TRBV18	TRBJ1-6	CASSRFQGANSPLHF
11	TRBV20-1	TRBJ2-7	CSALQGSEQYF
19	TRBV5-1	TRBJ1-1	CASSLTRLDQQGSSTEAFF
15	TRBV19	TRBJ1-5	CASSTRDNVNQPQHF
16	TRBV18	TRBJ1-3	CASSSADRVEGNTIYF
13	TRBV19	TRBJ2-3	CASSGTYTDTQYF
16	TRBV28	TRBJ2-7	CASSSGQGEPLDEQYF
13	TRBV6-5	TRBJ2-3	CASSYSEGGTQYF
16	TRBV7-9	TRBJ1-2	CASSPPHHVGGYGYTF
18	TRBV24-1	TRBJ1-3	CATSDSIDIRISGNTIYF
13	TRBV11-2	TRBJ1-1	CASSLERSAEAFF
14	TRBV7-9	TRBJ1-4	CASSLDRGSEKLFF
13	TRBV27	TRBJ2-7	CASSLGRADEQYF
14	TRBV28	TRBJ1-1	CASSLEDMNTEAFF
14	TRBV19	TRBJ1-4	CASSRDLGNEKLFF
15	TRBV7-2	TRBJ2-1	CASSQGQGIYNEQFF
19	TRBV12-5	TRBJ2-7	CASGLPPRDRSRRVCEQYF
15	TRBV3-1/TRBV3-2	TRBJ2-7	CASSQRRQGPYEQYF
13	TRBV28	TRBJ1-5	CASRSSGGVPQHF
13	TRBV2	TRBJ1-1	CASSRTGPPLRGW
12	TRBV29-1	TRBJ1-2	CSVTTAVGGYTF
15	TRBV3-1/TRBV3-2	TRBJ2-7	CASSQSTSGRYEQYF
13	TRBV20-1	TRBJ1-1	CSASPVMNTEAFF
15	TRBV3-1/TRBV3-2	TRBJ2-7	CASSHNCEICYEQYF
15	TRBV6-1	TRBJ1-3	CASSDTGVRGNTIYF
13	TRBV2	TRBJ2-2	CASSEDRVRELFF
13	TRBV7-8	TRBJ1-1	CASSLRQPPEAFF
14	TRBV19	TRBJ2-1	CASEAGGPYNEQFF
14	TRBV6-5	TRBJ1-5	CASRGQPSPQPQHF
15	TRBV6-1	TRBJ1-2	CASSEGGQGLYGYTF
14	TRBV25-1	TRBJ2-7	CASSDRTGAYEQYF
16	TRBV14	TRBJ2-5	CASSQGQGAVQETQYF
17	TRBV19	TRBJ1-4	CASSIVGDRARNEKLFF
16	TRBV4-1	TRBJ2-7	CASSQDLTSGAYEQYF
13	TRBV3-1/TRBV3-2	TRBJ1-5	CASGGQGYQPQHF
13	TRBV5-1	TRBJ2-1	CASSLRGLDEQFF